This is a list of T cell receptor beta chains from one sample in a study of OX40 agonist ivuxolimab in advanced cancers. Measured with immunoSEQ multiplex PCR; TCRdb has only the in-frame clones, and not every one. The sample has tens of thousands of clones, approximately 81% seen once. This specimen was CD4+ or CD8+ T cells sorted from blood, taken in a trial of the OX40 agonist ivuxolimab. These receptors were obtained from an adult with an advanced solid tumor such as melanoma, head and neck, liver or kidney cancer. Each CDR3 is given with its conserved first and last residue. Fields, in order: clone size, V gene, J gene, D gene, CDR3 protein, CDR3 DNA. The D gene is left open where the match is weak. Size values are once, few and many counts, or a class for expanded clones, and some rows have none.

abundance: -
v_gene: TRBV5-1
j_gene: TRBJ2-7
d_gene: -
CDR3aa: CASSLVRGTPYEQYF
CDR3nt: TGCGCCAGCAGCTTGGTACGCGGGACACCTTACGAGCAGTACTTC

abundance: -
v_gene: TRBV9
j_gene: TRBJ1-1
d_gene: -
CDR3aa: CASSPLGSGFTEAFF
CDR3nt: TGTGCCAGCAGCCCTCTCGGGTCAGGGTTCACTGAAGCTTTCTTT

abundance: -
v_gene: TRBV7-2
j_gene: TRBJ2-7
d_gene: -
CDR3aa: CASSFFEWDSYEQYF
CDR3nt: TGTGCCAGCAGCTTCTTCGAGTGGGACTCCTACGAGCAGTACTTC

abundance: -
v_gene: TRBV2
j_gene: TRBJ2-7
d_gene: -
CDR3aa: CASGNYEQYF
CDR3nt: TGTGCCAGCGGAAACTACGAGCAGTACTTC

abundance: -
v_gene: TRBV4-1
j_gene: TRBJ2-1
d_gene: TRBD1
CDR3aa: CASSQDAGTGGYNEQFF
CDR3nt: TGCGCCAGCAGCCAAGATGCTGGGACAGGGGGCTACAATGAGCAGTTCTTC

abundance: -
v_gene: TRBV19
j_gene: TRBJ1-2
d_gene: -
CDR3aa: CASSIDFSSYGYTF
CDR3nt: TGTGCCAGTAGTATAGATTTTTCCAGTTATGGCTACACCTTC

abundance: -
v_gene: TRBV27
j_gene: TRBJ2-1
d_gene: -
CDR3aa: CASSLSGGYNEQFF
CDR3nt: TGTGCCAGCAGTTTATCGGGAGGCTACAATGAGCAGTTCTTC

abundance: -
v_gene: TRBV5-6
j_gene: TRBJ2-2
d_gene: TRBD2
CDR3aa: CASSTGLAGSVAGELFF
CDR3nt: TGTGCCAGCAGCACGGGACTAGCGGGATCAGTTGCCGGGGAGCTGTTTTTT

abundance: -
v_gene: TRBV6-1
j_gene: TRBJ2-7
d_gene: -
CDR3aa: CASSQDYEQYF
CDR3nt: TGTGCCAGCAGCCAAGACTATGAGCAGTACTTC

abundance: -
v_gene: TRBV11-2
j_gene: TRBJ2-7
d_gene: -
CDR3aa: CASSLPQGLSYEQYF
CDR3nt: TGTGCCAGCAGCTTACCTCAGGGACTCTCCTACGAGCAGTACTTC

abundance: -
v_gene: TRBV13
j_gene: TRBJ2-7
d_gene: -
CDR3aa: CASSLGQALSYEQYF
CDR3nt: TGTGCCAGCAGCTTAGGGCAGGCGTTGTCCTACGAGCAGTACTTC

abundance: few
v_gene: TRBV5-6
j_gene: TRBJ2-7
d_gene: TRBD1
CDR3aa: CASSPGQGLYEQYF
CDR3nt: TGTGCCAGCAGCCCGGGACAGGGCCTCTACGAGCAGTACTTC

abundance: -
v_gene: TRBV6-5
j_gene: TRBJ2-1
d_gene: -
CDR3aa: CASSYSRPYNEQFF
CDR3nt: TGTGCCAGCAGTTACTCCCGCCCCTACAATGAGCAGTTCTTC

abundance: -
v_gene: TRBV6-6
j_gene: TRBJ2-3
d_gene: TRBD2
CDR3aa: CASQTSGLRVDTQYF
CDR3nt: TGTGCCAGTCAGACTAGCGGGTTGAGGGTAGATACGCAGTATTTT

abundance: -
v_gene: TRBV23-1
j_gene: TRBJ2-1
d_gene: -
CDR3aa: CASSQSAELTYNEQFF
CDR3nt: TGCGCCAGCAGTCAGTCTGCAGAGTTAACCTACAATGAGCAGTTCTTC

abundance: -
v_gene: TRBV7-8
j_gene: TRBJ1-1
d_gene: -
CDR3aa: CASSLYLVAEAFF
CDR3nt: TGTGCCAGCAGCTTATACTTGGTCGCTGAAGCTTTCTTT

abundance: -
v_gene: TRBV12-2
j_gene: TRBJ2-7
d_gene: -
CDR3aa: CASRLDRQPGLTTYEQYF
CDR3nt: TGTGCAAGTCGCTTAGATCGTCAACCGGGACTCACAACCTACGAGCAGTACTTC

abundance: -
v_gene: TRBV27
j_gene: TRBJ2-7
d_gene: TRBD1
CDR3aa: CASSFLGDRYYEQYF
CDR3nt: TGTGCCAGCAGTTTTCTTGGGGACAGATACTACGAGCAGTACTTC

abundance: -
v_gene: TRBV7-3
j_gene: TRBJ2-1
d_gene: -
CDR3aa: CASSFSSTPNEQFF
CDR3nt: TGTGCCAGCAGCTTCTCCTCAACCCCCAATGAGCAGTTCTTC

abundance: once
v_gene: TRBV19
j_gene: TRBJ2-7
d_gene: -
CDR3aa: CASSPALPYEQYF
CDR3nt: TGTGCCAGTAGTCCCGCCCTGCCCTACGAGCAGTACTTC

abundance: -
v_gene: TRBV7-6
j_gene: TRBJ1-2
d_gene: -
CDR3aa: CASSPGGAYGYTF
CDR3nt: TGTGCCAGCAGCCCCGGCGGGGCCTATGGCTACACCTTC

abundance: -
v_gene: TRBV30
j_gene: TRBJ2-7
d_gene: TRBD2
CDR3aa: CAWSVGRGAGSRIYEQYF
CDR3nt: TGTGCCTGGAGTGTTGGGCGGGGGGCCGGTTCTCGGATCTACGAGCAGTACTTC

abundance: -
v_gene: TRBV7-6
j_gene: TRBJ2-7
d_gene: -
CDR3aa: CASSLGRGYGYEQYF
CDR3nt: TGTGCCAGCAGCTTGGGGCGGGGTTACGGATACGAGCAGTACTTC

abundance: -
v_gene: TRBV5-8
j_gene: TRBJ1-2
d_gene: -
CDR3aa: CASSLGSGYTF
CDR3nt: TGTGCCAGCAGCTTGGGCTCTGGCTACACCTTC

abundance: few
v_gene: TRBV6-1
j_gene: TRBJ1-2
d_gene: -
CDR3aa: CASEDYGYTF
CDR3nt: TGTGCCAGCGAGGACTATGGCTACACCTTC

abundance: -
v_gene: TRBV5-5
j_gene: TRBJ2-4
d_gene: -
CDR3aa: CASSLAGLAKNIQYF
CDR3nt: TGTGCCAGCAGCTTGGCGGGACTAGCCAAAAACATTCAGTACTTC

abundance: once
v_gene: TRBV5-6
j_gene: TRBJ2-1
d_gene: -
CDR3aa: CASSLGQLTYNEQFF
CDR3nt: TGTGCCAGCAGCCTGGGACAACTAACCTACAATGAGCAGTTCTTC

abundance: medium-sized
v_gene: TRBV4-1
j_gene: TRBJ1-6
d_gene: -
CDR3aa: CASSQSGEVVNSPLHF
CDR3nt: TGCGCCAGCAGCCAGTCAGGGGAGGTGGTGAATTCACCCCTCCACTTT

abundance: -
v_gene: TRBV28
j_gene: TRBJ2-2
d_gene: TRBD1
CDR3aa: CASSLDRGFTGELFF
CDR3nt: TGTGCCAGCAGTCTGGACAGGGGGTTTACCGGGGAGCTGTTTTTT

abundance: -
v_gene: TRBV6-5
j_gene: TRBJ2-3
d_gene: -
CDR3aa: CASSTGTSTDTQYF
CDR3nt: TGTGCCAGCAGTACCGGAACTAGCACAGATACGCAGTATTTT

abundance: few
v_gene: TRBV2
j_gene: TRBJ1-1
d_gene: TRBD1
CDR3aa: CASRPGQYTEAFF
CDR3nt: TGTGCCAGCAGACCGGGACAGTACACTGAAGCTTTCTTT

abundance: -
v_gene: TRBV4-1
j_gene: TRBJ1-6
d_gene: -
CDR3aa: CASSQVRAPNSPLHF
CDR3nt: TGCGCCAGCAGCCAGGTACGGGCCCCTAATTCACCCCTCCACTTT

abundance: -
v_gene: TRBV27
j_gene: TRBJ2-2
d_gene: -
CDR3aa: CASSLSKDGRGTGELFF
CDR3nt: TGTGCCAGCAGTTTATCGAAAGACGGGCGGGGCACCGGGGAGCTGTTTTTT

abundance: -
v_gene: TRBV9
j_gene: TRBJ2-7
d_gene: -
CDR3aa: CASSVVGQPQDEQYF
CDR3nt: TGTGCCAGCAGCGTAGTTGGGCAGCCCCAGGACGAGCAGTACTTC

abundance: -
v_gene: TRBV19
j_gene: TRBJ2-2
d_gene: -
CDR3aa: CASSMYQQTNTGELFF
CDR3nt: TGTGCCAGTAGTATGTATCAGCAGACGAACACCGGGGAGCTGTTTTTT

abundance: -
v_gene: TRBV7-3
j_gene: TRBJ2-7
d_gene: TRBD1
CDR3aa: CASSPRQGSYEQYF
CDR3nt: TGTGCCAGCAGCCCCCGACAGGGCTCCTACGAGCAGTACTTC

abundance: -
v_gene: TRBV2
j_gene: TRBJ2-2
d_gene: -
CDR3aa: CASSYPPANTGELFF
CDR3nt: TGTGCCAGCAGTTACCCTCCGGCGAACACCGGGGAGCTGTTTTTT

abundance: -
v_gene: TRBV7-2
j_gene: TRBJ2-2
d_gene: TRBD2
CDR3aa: CASSPWGREGYTGELFF
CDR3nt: TGTGCCAGCAGCCCCTGGGGGAGGGAGGGGTACACCGGGGAGCTGTTTTTT

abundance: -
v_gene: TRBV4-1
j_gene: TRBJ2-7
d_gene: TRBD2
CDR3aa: CASSQVGGTGGYEQYF
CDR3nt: TGCGCCAGCAGCCAAGTCGGGGGGACCGGAGGATACGAGCAGTACTTC

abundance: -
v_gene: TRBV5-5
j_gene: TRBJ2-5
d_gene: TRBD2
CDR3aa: CASSKTIAGGQETQYF
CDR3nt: TGTGCCAGCAGCAAAACAATAGCGGGAGGACAAGAGACCCAGTACTTC

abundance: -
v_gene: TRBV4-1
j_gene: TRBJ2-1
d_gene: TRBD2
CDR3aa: CASSQTSGRASDEQFF
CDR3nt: TGCGCCAGCAGCCAAACTAGCGGGAGGGCCTCGGATGAGCAGTTCTTC

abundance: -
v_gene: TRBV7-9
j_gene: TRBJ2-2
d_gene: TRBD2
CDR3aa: CASSGLAGATGGTGELFF
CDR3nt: TGTGCCAGCAGCGGACTAGCGGGAGCCACTGGGGGGACCGGGGAGCTGTTTTTT

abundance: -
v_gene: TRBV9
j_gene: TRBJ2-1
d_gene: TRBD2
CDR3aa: CASSTRSSGGLSIGEQFF
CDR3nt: TGTGCCAGCAGCACCCGCTCTAGCGGGGGTCTTAGTATTGGTGAGCAGTTCTTC